This record looks at one T cell receptor beta chain sequence and its context. The data belong to a study of blood T cells in healthy people across ages. V shed 5 bases and J 1 base; nucleotides not matched to a gene: 6. The CDR3 has 16 amino acids. CDR1 is LNHDA, CDR2 SQIVND, per germline (reference sequence). The use of a sample-barcoded 5' primer and a J-beta primer mix characterized a second PCR of roughly 7 to 11 cycles. TCRdb re-called the 5' RACE reads with MiXCR, one entry per CDR3 protein. The repertoire consists of over 300,000 distinct CDR3 sequences, with roughly half occurring once and the leading ten covering 50% to 65%.

The chain couples TRBV19 to TRBJ1-5, with 9 bases lining up with TRBD1. The sequencing sample was made of blood. This sequence was found in a man in his sixties in good health. CDR3 residues: CASSPIGTGSNQPQHF. CDR3 coding DNA: TGTGCCAGTAGTCCTATCGGGACAGGGAGCAATCAGCCCCAGCATTTT.